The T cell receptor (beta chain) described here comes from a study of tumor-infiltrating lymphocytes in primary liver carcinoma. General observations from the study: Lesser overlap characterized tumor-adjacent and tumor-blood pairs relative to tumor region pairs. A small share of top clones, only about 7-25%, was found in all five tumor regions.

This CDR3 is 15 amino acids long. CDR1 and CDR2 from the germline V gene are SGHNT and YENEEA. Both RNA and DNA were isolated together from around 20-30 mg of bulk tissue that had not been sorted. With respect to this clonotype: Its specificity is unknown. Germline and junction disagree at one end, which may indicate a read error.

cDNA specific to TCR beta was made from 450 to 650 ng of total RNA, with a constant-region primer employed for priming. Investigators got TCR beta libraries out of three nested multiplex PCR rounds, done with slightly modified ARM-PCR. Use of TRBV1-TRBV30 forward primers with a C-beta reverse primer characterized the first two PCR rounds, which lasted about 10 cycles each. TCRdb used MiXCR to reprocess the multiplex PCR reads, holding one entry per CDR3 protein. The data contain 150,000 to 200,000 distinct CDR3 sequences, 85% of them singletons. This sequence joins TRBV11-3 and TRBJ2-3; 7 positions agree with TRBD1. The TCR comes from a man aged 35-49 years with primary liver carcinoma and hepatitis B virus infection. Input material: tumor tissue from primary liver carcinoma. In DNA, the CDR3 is TGTGCCAGCATTCCCGGGACAGCGTTCACAGATACGCACTATTTT. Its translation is CASIPGTAFTDTHYF.